This TCR beta chain comes out of a study of blood T cell repertoires in COVID-19. The CDR3 has 16 residues. Germline V gene data show CDR1 as MNHEY and CDR2 as SMNVEV (reference sequence). The J segment lost 4 bases and the V segment lost 4 bases, leaving 6 bases of the junction unmatched. Original handling: Amplified reference gene primers provided the basis for estimating nucleated cell counts. TCRdb's table, derived via immunoSEQ multiplex PCR, lists solely in-frame clones and lacks some. That table supplies the V and J calls and clone size; D and trimming were determined from the DNA. The sample records about 72,000 clones, approximately 84% being singletons.

Sequences were obtained from peripheral blood. The receptor was isolated from a man between 65 and 85 years old with active or convalescent COVID-19. V gene TRBV27 combines with J gene TRBJ2-3, with 12 bases that match TRBD2. CDR3 region: CASSYSGTSGSDTQYF. The CDR3 region has the DNA TGTGCCAGCAGTTACTCCGGGACTAGCGGGTCAGATACGCAGTATTTT.